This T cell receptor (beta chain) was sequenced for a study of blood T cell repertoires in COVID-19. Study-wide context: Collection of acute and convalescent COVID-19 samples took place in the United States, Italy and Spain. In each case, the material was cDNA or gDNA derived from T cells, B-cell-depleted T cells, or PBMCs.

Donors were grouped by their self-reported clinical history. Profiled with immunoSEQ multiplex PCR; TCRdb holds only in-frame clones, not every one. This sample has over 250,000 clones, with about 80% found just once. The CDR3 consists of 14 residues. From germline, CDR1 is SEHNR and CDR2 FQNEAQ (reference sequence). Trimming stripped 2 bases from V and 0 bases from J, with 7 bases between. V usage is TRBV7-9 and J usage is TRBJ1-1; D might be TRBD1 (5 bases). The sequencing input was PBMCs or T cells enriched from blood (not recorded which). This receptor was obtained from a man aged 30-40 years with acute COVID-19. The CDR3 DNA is TGTGCCAGCAGCTTACAGGGATTGAACACTGAAGCTTTCTTT. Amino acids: CASSLQGLNTEAFF.